This TCR beta chain was found in a study of CD4 T cells in relation to SARS-CoV-2 and coronaviruses. Unexposed donor CD4+ T cells date from 2011-2018, before the COVID-19 pandemic. Isolation of CD4+ T cells took place after nine to ten days in culture. The method was immunoSEQ multiplex PCR; TCRdb's version includes in-frame clones alone and lacks a portion of them. The data hold some 20,000 clones, with more than 70% observed a single time. CDR1 and CDR2 from the germline V gene are LGHNA and YNFKEQ. This CDR3 contains 13 residues. Trimming pared 0 bases from V and 6 bases from J, leaving 8 bases between. On this clone itself: Its antigen is undetermined.

Sequencing used CD4+ T cells from PBMCs, cultured in vitro. The clonotype was recovered from a human donor in good health. The gene calls are TRBV4-2 and TRBJ1-1; D is undetermined. CDR3: CASSQDLRAEAFF. CDR3 nucleotides: TGTGCCAGCAGCCAAGATCTGAGGGCTGAAGCTTTCTTT.